This TCR beta chain was identified during a study of T-cell reconstitution after alpha-beta-depleted transplantation in children. The CDR3 consists of 16 residues. With 6 bases removed from V and 9 bases from J, the gap between germline ends came to 27 bases. Germline loops: CDR1 DFQATT, CDR2 SNEGSKA (reference sequence). This clonotype was counted a few times. The library targeted TCRbeta and was prepared with unique molecular identifiers. TCRdb passed the PCR reads through MiXCR, listing each CDR3 protein once. Of some 290,000 distinct CDR3 sequences detected, more than 20% appear once; the ten largest clones hold 11%.

The origin of this receptor is a male patient younger than 18 who had a stem cell transplant for acute lymphoblastic leukemia, so the T cells may come from the graft donor. The source material was PBMCs, mostly from graft donor cells, sampled 180 days after TCRalphabeta/CD19-depleted stem cell transplant. The J gene is TRBJ2-1, the V gene TRBV20-1; D not certain. CDR3 region: CSAPPPGPLFGVEQFF. The CDR3 bases are TGCAGTGCGCCCCCCCCGGGTCCCCTCTTTGGGGTTGAGCAGTTCTTC.